These 21 T cell receptor beta chains share one sample of origin, sequenced in a study of CD8+ T cells in alopecia areata. Reverse transcription of extracted RNA yielded cDNA, which provided the sequencing template. Method: immunoSEQ multiplex PCR; TCRdb's copy keeps in-frame clones and lacks some. The sample consists of approximately 150,000 clones, roughly 60% of them appearing once. Treatment of the sample: oral pan-JAK inhibitor, 5-10 mg twice daily. The input for sequencing was CD4+ T cells sorted from blood, taken at week 24, from a patient treated with tofacitinib. The receptors were sampled from a human donor with alopecia areata.

The sample holds a few counts of this clone. The sample carries other DNA sequences with the same CDR3. The chain couples TRBV29-1 to TRBJ1-1, with D possibly being TRBD1 (5 bases). Germline V lookup: CDR1 SQVTM, CDR2 ANQGSEA. Trimming cost V 7 bases and J 0 bases, with 12 bases left between them. The CDR3 is 13 amino acids. CDR3 sequence reads: CSASGHMNTEAFF. In DNA form, the CDR3 reads TGCAGCGCCTCAGGACATATGAACACTGAAGCTTTCTTT.

The V and J genes are TRBV29-1 and TRBJ2-5; 7 bases align to TRBD2. This CDR3 contains 14 residues. V dropped 5 bases and J dropped 3; count of bases not matched to a gene: 9. The germline CDR1 and CDR2 sequences are SQVTM and ANQGSEA. As DNA, the CDR3 is TGCAGCGTTTGGGGAGGGGCACCCAAAGAGACCCAGTACTTC. It codes for CSVWGGAPKETQYF.

The sample holds a few counts of this clone. The chain recombines TRBV6-5 with TRBJ1-6, with TRBD1 matching 8 bases. The CDR3 length is 15 residues. Germline-derived CDR1 and CDR2 are MNHEY and SVGAGI. After removal of 5 bases from V and 4 bases from J, the junction contained 4 bases not matched to a gene. CDR3 region: CASSTTGGYNSPLHF. CDR3 in DNA: TGTGCCAGCAGTACTACAGGGGGGTATAATTCACCCCTCCACTTT.

This clone showed up just a few times. The rearrangement joins TRBV5-1 to TRBJ1-1; weak D call: TRBD1 (5 bases). Germline CDR1 reads SGHRS; CDR2 reads YFSETQ. Trimming took off 0 bases at V and 4 bases at J, with 10 bases between the two ends. The length of the CDR3 is 14 residues. CDR3 nucleotides: TGCGCCAGCAGCTTGGAGCAGGGCGGCACTGAAGCTTTCTTT. Its translation is CASSLEQGGTEAFF.

The chain joins TRBV9 to TRBJ2-5, with D possibly matching TRBD1 (5 bases). Germline V gene sequence: CDR1 SGDLS, CDR2 YYNGEE. The CDR3 sequence is 12 residues long. V was pared by 5 bases and J by 0 bases, with 5 bases between. The DNA of the CDR3 is TGTGCCAGCAGAGGGGACCAAGAGACCCAGTACTTC. It is translated as CASRGDQETQYF. Full variable domain (remainder filled in from reference TRBV9 and TRBJ2-5): DSGVTQTPKHLITATGQRVTLRCSPRSGDLSVYWYQQSLDQGLQFLIQYYNGEERAKGNILERFSAQQFPDLHSELNLSSLELGDSALYFCASRGDQETQYFGPGTRLLVL.

The genes are TRBV30 and TRBJ2-3; D is uncertain. Trimming took 3 bases from V and 8 from J, leaving 15 bases between them. The CDR3 contains 13 residues. Germline CDR1 reads GTSNPN; CDR2 reads SVGIG (reference sequence). The CDR3 bases are TGTGCCTGGAGCGACTCGGACGTAGGTACGCAGTATTTT. It specifies CAWSDSDVGTQYF.

Here the CDR3 reads CASSVTGTMNTEAFF. CDR3 nucleotides: TGTGCCAGCAGCGTGACCGGGACCATGAACACTGAAGCTTTCTTT. The chain recombines TRBV9 with TRBJ1-1, with a tentative D call TRBD1 (5 bases). Trimming took 2 bases from V and 0 from J, leaving 11 bases between them. CDR3 length: 15 residues. Germline V gene sequence: CDR1 SGDLS, CDR2 YYNGEE.

This sequence joins TRBV29-1 and TRBJ2-3; D gene uncertain. Germline V CDR1 and CDR2: SQVTM, ANQGSEA. V lost 6 bases and J 3 bases, leaving 13 bases between the germline ends. This CDR3 is 13 amino acids long. The CDR3: CSVKGLSTDTQYF. CDR3 nucleotides: TGCAGCGTCAAAGGGTTATCTACAGATACGCAGTATTTT.

This clone was counted between two and nine times. The CDR3, as DNA: TGTGCCAGCTCACAGGGTTGGACTGAAGCTTTCTTT. Translating gives CASSQGWTEAFF. The J gene is TRBJ1-1, the V gene TRBV18, with D uncertain. Trimming pared 4 bases from V and 5 bases from J, leaving 8 bases between. CDR3 size: 12 residues. From germline, CDR1 is KGHSH and CDR2 LQKENI.

The chain is built from TRBV2 and TRBJ2-6, with 11 bases that match TRBD1. Looked up from germline, CDR1 is SNHLY and CDR2 is FYNNEI. After removal of 7 bases from V and 1 base from J, the junction contained 12 bases not matched to a gene. There are 19 residues in the CDR3. In DNA, the CDR3 is TGTGCCAGCATTCGCAATCCGGGACAGGGGGTTTCTGGGGCCAACGTCCTGACTTTC. It specifies CASIRNPGQGVSGANVLTF. The full variable domain, completed using reference TRBV2 and TRBJ2-6, is EPEVTQTPSHQVTQMGQEVILRCVPISNHLYFYWYRQILGQKVEFLVSFYNNEISEKSEIFDDQFSVERPDGSNFTLKIRSTKLEDSAMYFCASIRNPGQGVSGANVLTFGAGSRLTVL.

The chain recombines TRBV14 with TRBJ1-4; a weak D match, TRBD1 (5 bases). This CDR3 contains 17 residues. CDR1 is SGHDN, CDR2 FVKESK, per germline. V lost 0 bases and J lost 4, with 15 bases in between. DNA for the CDR3: TGTGCCAGCAGCCAAGATCTGCCCCAGGGCGGTAATGAAAAACTGTTTTTT. Translated, it gives CASSQDLPQGGNEKLFF.

This sequence joins TRBV29-1 and TRBJ2-7; D gene unclear. The V gene lost 3 bases and the J gene lost 4 bases, with 19 bases spanning the gap. CDR1 and CDR2 (germline): SQVTM, ANQGSEA. CDR3 length: 15 amino acids. The CDR3 sequence: CSVDLGWYRAYEQYF. In DNA, the CDR3 is TGCAGCGTTGATTTAGGCTGGTACCGAGCTTACGAGCAGTACTTC.

A single count supports this clone. CDR3 nucleotides: TGTGCCAGCAGCGCGGACAGCAAAGCTTTCTTT. Translation: CASSADSKAFF. The V gene is TRBV5-6, the J gene TRBJ1-1; perhaps TRBD1 as D (6 bases). The CDR3 is 11 amino acids. V was trimmed by 4 bases and J by 9 bases, leaving 10 bases between them. CDR1 SGHDT and CDR2 YYEEEE come from the germline V gene.

The chain is built from TRBV7-9 and TRBJ1-5, with D perhaps TRBD1 (6 bases). Germline V gives CDR1 SEHNR, CDR2 FQNEAQ (reference sequence). Between the trimmed V and J ends, which lost 5 bases and 6 bases, there was a span of 14 bases. The CDR3 length is 14 residues. CDR3 residues: CASSPGAWGQPQHF. The CDR3 DNA sequence: TGTGCCAGCAGCCCAGGGGCTTGGGGTCAGCCCCAGCATTTT.

The chain employs TRBV6-6 and TRBJ2-5; D unresolved. V was cut by 5 bases and J by 5 bases, with 6 bases left in between. The CDR3 extends over 11 amino acids. Germline CDR1 is MNHNY and CDR2 is SVGAGI (reference sequence). The DNA of the CDR3 is TGTGCCAGCAGTGAGAGTGAGACCCAGTACTTC. This sequence encodes CASSESETQYF.

The chain links TRBV30 to TRBJ1-2, with TRBD1 matching 7 bases. CDR3 length: 13 residues. J was trimmed by 4 bases and V by 7 bases; bases with no gene match: 9. Germline V CDR1 and CDR2: GTSNPN, SVGIG (reference sequence). CDR3: CASLTGYGYGYTF. Here the CDR3 DNA reads TGTGCCTCTCTGACAGGGTACGGCTATGGCTACACCTTC.

This clone was detected a few times. The same CDR3 can be traced to other DNA sequences in this sample. The CDR3 protein is CSVAQGGQPQHF. CDR3 sequence (DNA): TGCAGCGTTGCACAGGGCGGGCAGCCCCAGCATTTT. V gene TRBV29-1 combines with J gene TRBJ1-5, with a possible D match to TRBD1 (6 bases). Between the trimmed V and J ends, which lost 4 bases and 7 bases, there was a span of 11 bases. The CDR3 is 12 amino acids. The germline CDR1 and CDR2 sequences are SQVTM and ANQGSEA.

The chain links TRBV5-1 to TRBJ2-3; D is tentatively TRBD1 or TRBD2 (5 bases each). This CDR3 contains 14 residues. Germline CDR1 is SGHRS and CDR2 is YFSETQ. V gave up 3 bases and J gave up 0 bases, with 8 bases separating them. CDR3 sequence (DNA): TGCGCCAGCAGCTCCTGGGACAGCACAGATACGCAGTATTTT. Its translation is CASSSWDSTDTQYF.

The DNA for the CDR3 is TGCGCCAGCAGCCAACGGACTAGCGGGGGCCCACACGATTACGAGCAGTACTTC. This sequence encodes CASSQRTSGGPHDYEQYF. The chain employs TRBV4-1 and TRBJ2-7, with TRBD2 matching over 13 bases. This CDR3 comprises 18 residues. V lost 2 bases to trimming and J lost 4 bases; unmatched junction nucleotides: 11. The germline CDR1 and CDR2 sequences are MGHRA and YSYEKL.

V usage is TRBV5-6 and J usage is TRBJ2-3; no clear D. The CDR3 covers 14 residues. Per the germline V gene, CDR1 is SGHDT and CDR2 is YYEEEE. Trimming removed 4 bases at V and 2 bases at J, with 11 bases between. The CDR3 here is CASSIWAYTDTQYF. CDR3 bases: TGTGCCAGCAGCATATGGGCCTACACAGATACGCAGTATTTT.

This clone was counted between two and nine times. The chain carries TRBV2 and TRBJ2-1; TRBD1 aligns across 7 bases. From germline, CDR1 is SNHLY and CDR2 FYNNEI. The V segment lost 8 bases and the J segment 0 bases; nucleotides outside the gene matches: 7. The CDR3 extends over 15 amino acids. CDR3 in amino acids: CASFFGDSSYNEQFF. In DNA form, the CDR3 reads TGTGCCAGCTTTTTTGGGGACAGCTCCTACAATGAGCAGTTCTTC.